These 6 T cell receptor beta chains were all obtained from the same sample, sequenced in a study of a mutant IDH1 vaccine in newly diagnosed glioma. Indicated time point: week 11, during vaccination. Every single dose of the vaccine, 300 ug of mutant IDH1 20-mer peptide, came with topical imiquimod. Using immunoSEQ multiplex PCR, the repertoire was profiled, and TCRdb retains in-frame clones only, with some absent. Of some 30,000 clones detected, 75% to 85% appear once; the ten largest clones hold over 20%. For these receptors, no antigen is known. The specimen comprised PBMCs, sampled from a glioma patient whose treatment included an IDH1 peptide vaccine. The receptors were sampled from a man aged 25-45 years with glioma.

This rearrangement joins TRBV5-6 to TRBJ2-1; TRBD2 agrees at 9 bases. Germline V gene data show CDR1 as SGHDT and CDR2 as YYEEEE. V gave up 4 bases and J gave up 7 bases; unmatched junction bases: 12. The CDR3 is made up of 16 amino acids. The DNA for the CDR3 is TGTGCCAGCAGCCTTGGGGTACTAGCGGGTCTAAATGAGCAGTTCTTC. Its protein is CASSLGVLAGLNEQFF.

The table lists this clone with a few counts. This chain connects TRBV28 to TRBJ1-1; TRBD1 is a possible D gene (5 bases). The V gene lost 2 bases and the J gene lost 5 bases, with 12 bases spanning the gap. This CDR3 is built from 14 residues. Germline assignment: CDR1 MDHEN and CDR2 SYDVKM. The CDR3 sequence is CASSLTQGSTEAFF. Here the CDR3 DNA reads TGTGCCAGCAGTTTAACCCAGGGAAGTACTGAAGCTTTCTTT.

The chain employs TRBV2 and TRBJ2-7, with D uncertain. CDR1 is SNHLY, CDR2 FYNNEI, per germline. CDR3 length equals 14 residues. The germline V and J ends were trimmed by 6 bases and 0 bases, with 12 bases remaining between them. Here the CDR3 DNA reads TGTGCCAGCAGCCTGATGAGGAGCTCCTACGAGCAGTACTTC. Protein product: CASSLMRSSYEQYF.

The genes are TRBV2 and TRBJ1-5, with D tentatively TRBD1 (5 bases). The V gene's germline CDR1 is SNHLY and CDR2 FYNNEI. Trimming shortened V by 0 bases and J by 4 bases, and 16 bases separated the two germline ends. The CDR3 sequence is 17 residues long. The chain's CDR3 is CASSEAAPGLRNQPQHF. In nucleotides, the CDR3 is TGTGCCAGCAGTGAAGCTGCCCCGGGACTCAGGAATCAGCCCCAGCATTTT.

In this sample, this clone turned up a few times. V is TRBV19 and J is TRBJ1-2; TRBD1 matches at 7 bases. Germline V CDR1 and CDR2: LNHDA, SQIVND (reference sequence). The CDR3 is 11 residues long. After removal of 5 bases from V and 8 bases from J, the junction contained 2 bases not matched to a gene. The chain's CDR3 is CASSYRGGYTF. DNA for the CDR3: TGTGCCAGTAGTTACAGGGGCGGCTACACCTTC.

The chain uses TRBV2 and TRBJ1-2; 8 bases map to TRBD1. CDR1 SNHLY and CDR2 FYNNEI come from the germline V gene. The CDR3 length is 15 residues. The V gene end was trimmed by 6 bases and the J gene end by 8 bases; junction bases not matched to a gene: 14. DNA for the CDR3: TGTGCCAGCAGGCCCGGAATAGGACAGGGAGGGGGCTACACCTTC. Its translation: CASRPGIGQGGGYTF.